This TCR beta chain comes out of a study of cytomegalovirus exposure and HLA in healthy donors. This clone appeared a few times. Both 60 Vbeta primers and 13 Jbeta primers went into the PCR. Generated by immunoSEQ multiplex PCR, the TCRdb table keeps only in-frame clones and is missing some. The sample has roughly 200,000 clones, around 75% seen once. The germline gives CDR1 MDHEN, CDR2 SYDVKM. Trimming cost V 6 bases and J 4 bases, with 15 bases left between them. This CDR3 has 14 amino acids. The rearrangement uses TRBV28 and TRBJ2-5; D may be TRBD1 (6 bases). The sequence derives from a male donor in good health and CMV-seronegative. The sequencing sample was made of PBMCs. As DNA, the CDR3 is TGTGCCAGCAGCGCGACCAGGGGATTAGAGACCCAGTACTTC. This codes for CASSATRGLETQYF.